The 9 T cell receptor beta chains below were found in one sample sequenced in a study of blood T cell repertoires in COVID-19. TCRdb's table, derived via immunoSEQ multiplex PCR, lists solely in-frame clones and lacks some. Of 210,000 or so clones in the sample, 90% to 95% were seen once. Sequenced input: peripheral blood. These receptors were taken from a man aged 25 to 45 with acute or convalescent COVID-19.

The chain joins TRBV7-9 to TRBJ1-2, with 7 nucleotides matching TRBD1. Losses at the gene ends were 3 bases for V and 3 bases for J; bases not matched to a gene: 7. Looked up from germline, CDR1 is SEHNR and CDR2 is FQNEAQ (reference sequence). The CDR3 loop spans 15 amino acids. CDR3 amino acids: CASSFTDRVHYGYTF. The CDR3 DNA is TGTGCCAGCAGCTTTACCGACAGGGTGCACTATGGCTACACCTTC.

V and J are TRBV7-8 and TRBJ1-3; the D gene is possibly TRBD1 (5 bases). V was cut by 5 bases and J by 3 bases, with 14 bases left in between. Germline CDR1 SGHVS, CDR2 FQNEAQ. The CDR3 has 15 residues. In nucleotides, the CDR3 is TGTGCCAGCAGCCCTCCGCGGGGCGGTGGAAACACCATATATTTT. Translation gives CASSPPRGGGNTIYF.

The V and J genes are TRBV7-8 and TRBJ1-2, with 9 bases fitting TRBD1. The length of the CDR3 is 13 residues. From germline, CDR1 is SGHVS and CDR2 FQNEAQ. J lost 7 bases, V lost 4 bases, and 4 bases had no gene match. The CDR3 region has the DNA TGTGCCAGCAGCTCCAACAGGGGGCCTGGCTACACCTTC. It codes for CASSSNRGPGYTF.

The CDR3 protein is CASSHGQHQPQHF. CDR3 coding DNA: TGTGCCAGCAGCCACGGACAGCATCAGCCCCAGCATTTT. This chain joins TRBV6-5 and TRBJ1-5; maybe TRBD1 (6 bases). Germline V gives CDR1 MNHEY, CDR2 SVGAGI. The CDR3 covers 13 residues. V lost 6 bases, J lost 5 bases, and 11 bases lay in between.

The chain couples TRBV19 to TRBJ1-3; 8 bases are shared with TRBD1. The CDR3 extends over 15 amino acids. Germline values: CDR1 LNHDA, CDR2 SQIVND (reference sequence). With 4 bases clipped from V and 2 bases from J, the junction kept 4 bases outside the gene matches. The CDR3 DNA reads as TGTGCCAGTAGTAGTCTGACAGGGGCTGGAAACACCATATATTTT. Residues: CASSSLTGAGNTIYF.

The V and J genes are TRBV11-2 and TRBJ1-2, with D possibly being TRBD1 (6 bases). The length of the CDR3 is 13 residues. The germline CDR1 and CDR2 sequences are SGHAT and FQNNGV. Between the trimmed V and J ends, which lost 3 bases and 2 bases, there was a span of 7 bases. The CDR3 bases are TGTGCCAGCAGCTTTCAGGGGAACTATGGCTACACCTTC. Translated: CASSFQGNYGYTF.

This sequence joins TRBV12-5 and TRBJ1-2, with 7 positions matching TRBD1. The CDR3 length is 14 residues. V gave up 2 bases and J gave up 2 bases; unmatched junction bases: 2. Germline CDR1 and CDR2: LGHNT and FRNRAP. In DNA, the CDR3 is TGTGCTAGTGGTTTGCCGACAGGGAACTATGGCTACACCTTC. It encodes CASGLPTGNYGYTF.

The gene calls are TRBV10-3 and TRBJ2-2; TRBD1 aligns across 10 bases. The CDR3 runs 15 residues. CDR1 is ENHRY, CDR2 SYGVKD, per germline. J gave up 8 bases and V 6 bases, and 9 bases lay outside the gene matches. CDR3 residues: CAIRGDRGIRGELFF. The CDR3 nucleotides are TGTGCCATCAGGGGGGACAGGGGAATAAGAGGGGAGCTGTTTTTT.

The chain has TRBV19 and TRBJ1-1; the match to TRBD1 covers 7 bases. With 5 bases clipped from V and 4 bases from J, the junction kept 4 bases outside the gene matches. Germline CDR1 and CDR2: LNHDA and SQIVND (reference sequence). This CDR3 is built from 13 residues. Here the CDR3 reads CASSSQGSTEAFF. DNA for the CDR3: TGTGCCAGTAGTTCACAGGGGAGCACTGAAGCTTTCTTT.